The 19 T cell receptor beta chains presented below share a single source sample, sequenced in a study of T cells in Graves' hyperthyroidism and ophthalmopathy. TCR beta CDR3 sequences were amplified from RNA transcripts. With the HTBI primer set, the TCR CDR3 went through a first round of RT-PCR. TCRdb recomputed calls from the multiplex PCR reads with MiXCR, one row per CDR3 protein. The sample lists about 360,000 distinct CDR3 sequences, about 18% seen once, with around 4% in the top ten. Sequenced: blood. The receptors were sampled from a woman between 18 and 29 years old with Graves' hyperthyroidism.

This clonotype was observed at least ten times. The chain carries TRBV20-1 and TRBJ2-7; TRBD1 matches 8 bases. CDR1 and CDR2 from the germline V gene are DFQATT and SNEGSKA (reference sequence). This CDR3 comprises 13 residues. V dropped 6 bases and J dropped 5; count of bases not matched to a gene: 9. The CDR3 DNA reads TGCAGTGCATCGGACAGGGTTGCCCACGAGCAGTACTTC. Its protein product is CSASDRVAHEQYF.

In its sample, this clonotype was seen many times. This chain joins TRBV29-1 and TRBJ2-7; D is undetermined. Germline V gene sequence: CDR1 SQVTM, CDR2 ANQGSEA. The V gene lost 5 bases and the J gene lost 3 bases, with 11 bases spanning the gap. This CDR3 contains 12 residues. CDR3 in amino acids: CSVSDSHYEQYF. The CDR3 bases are TGCAGCGTTTCCGACTCTCACTACGAGCAGTACTTC.

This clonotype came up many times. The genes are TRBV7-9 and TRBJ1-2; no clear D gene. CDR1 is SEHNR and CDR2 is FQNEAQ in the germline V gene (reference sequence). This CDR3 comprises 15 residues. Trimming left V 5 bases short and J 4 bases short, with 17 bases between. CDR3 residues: CASSPLTAWGYGYTF. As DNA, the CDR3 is TGTGCCAGCAGCCCTTTAACAGCGTGGGGCTATGGCTACACCTTC. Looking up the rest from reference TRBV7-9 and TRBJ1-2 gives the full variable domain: DTGVSQNPRHKITKRGQNVTFRCDPISEHNRLYWYRQTLGQGPEFLTYFQNEAQLEKSRLLSDRFSAERPKGSFSTLEIQRTEQGDSAMYLCASSPLTAWGYGYTFGSGTRLTVV.

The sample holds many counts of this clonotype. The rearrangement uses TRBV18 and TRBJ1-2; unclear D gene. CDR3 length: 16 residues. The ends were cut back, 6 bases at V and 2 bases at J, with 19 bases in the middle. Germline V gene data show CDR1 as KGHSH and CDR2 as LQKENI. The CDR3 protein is CASSLKRGAANYGYTF. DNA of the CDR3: TGTGCCAGCTCGCTTAAACGGGGAGCGGCCAACTATGGCTACACCTTC.

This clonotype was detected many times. The CDR3 here is CASSPYGQPQHF. The CDR3 nucleotides read TGTGCCAGCAGCCCGTATGGCCAGCCCCAGCATTTT. The V and J genes are TRBV11-2 and TRBJ1-5; D gene ambiguous. CDR3 size: 12 residues. Germline values: CDR1 SGHAT, CDR2 FQNNGV. Trimming shortened V by 5 bases and J by 7 bases, and 9 bases separated the two germline ends.

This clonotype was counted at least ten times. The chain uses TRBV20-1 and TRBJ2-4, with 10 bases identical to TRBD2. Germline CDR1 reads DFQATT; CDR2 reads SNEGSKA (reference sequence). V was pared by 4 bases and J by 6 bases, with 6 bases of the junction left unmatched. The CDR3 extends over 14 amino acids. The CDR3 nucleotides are TGCAGTGCTAAGCCGGGACTAGCGTCAAACATTCAGTACTTC. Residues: CSAKPGLASNIQYF.

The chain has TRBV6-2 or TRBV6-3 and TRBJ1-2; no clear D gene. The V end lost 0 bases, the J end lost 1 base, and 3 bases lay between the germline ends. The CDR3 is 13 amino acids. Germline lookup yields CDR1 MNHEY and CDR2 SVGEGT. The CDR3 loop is CASSYSDNYGYTF. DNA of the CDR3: TGTGCCAGCAGTTACTCTGATAACTATGGCTACACCTTC.

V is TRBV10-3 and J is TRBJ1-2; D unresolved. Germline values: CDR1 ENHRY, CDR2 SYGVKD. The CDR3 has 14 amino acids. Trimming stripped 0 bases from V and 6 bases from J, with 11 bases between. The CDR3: CAISESPGGHGYTF. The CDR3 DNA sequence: TGTGCCATCAGTGAGTCACCAGGAGGGCATGGCTACACCTTC.

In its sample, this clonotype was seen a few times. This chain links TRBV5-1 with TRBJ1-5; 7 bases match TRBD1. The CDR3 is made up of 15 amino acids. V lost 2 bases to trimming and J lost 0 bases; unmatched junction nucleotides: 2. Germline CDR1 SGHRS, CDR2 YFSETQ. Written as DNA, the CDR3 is TGCGCCAGCAGCTTAACAGGGGATAGCAATCAGCCCCAGCATTTT. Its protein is CASSLTGDSNQPQHF. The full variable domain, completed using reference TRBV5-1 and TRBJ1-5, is KAGVTQTPRYLIKTRGQQVTLSCSPISGHRSVSWYQQTPGQGLQFLFEYFSETQRNKGNFPGRFSGRQFSNSRSEMNVSTLELGDSALYLCASSLTGDSNQPQHFGDGTRLSIL.

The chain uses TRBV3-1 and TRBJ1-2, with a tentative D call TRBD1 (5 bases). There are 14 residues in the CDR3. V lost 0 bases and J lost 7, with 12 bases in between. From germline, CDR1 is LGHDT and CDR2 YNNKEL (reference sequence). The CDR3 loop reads CASSQEGPRTGYTF. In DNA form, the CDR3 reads TGTGCCAGCAGCCAAGAGGGACCAAGGACTGGCTACACCTTC. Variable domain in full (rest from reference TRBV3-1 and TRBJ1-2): DTAVSQTPKYLVTQMGNDKSIKCEQNLGHDTMYWYKQDSKKFLKIMFSYNNKELIINETVPNRFSPKSPDKAHLNLHINSLELGDSAVYFCASSQEGPRTGYTFGSGTRLTVV.

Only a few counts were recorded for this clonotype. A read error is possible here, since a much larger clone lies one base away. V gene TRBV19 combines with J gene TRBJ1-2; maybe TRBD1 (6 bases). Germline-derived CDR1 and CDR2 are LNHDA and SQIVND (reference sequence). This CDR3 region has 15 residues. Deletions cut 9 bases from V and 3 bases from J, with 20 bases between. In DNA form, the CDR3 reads TGTGCCAGCGTATTTCGAGGGGGGTGCGACTATGGCTACACCTTC. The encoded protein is CASVFRGGCDYGYTF.

Written as DNA, the CDR3 is TGTGCCAGCAGCCACCCGACGGAAGCTAATGAAAAACTGTTTTTT. Its protein is CASSHPTEANEKLFF. The chain links TRBV3-1 to TRBJ1-4; no clear D gene. The CDR3 runs 15 residues. The V end lost 3 bases, the J end lost 3 bases, and 11 bases lay between the germline ends. From germline, CDR1 is LGHDT and CDR2 YNNKEL (reference sequence).

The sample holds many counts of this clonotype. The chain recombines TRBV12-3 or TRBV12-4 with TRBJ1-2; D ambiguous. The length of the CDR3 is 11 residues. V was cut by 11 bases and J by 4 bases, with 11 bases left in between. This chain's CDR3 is CALSAGYGYTF. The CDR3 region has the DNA TGTGCCCTATCAGCAGGCTATGGCTACACCTTC.

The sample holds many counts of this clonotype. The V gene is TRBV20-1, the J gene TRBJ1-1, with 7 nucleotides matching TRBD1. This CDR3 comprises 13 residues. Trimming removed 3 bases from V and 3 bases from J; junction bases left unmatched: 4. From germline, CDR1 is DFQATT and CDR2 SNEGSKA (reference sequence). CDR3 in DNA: TGCAGTGCTAGTTACACAGGGGACACTGAAGCTTTCTTT. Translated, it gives CSASYTGDTEAFF.

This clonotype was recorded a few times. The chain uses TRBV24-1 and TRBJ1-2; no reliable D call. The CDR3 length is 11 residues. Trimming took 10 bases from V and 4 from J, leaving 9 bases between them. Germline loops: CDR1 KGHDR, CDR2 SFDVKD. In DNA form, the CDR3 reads TGTGCCACTTCCGGCAGCTATGGCTACACCTTC. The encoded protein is CATSGSYGYTF.

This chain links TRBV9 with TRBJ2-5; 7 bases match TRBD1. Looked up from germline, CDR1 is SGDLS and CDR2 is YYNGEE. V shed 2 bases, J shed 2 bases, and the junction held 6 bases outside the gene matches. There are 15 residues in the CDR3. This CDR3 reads CASSVAGTAQETQYF. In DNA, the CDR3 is TGTGCCAGCAGCGTGGCCGGGACAGCTCAAGAGACCCAGTACTTC.

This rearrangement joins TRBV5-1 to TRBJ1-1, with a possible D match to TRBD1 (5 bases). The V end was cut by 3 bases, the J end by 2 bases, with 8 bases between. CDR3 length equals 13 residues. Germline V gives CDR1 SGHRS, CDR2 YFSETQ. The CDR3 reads CASSYTGNTEAFF. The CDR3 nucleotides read TGCGCCAGCAGCTACACAGGAAACACTGAAGCTTTCTTT.

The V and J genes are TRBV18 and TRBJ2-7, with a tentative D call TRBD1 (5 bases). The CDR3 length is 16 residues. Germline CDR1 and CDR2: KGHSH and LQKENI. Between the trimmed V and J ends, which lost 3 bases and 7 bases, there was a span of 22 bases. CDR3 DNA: TGTGCCAGCTCACCGTCCCCCGGATTTTATAAGGGGGAGCAGTACTTC. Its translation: CASSPSPGFYKGEQYF.

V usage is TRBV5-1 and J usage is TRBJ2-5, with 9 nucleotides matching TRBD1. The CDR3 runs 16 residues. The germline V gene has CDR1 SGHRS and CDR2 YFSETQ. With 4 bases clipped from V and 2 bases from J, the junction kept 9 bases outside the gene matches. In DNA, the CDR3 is TGCGCCAGCAGCCCCGATGGGACAGGGAAACAAGAGACCCAGTACTTC. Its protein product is CASSPDGTGKQETQYF.